The rows below give T cell receptor beta chains drawn from one sample of a study of regulatory T cells in long-lasting Graves disease. MiXCR, applied by TCRdb to the multiplex PCR reads, yields one record per CDR3 protein. This table holds roughly 420,000 distinct CDR3 sequences, about a sixth found once. These data are also associated with another study on T cells in Graves' hyperthyroidism and ophthalmopathy.

Sequenced material: peripheral blood mononuclear cells (PBMCs), taken at new diagnosis, from a patient treated with antithyroid drugs. The receptors here all came from a woman aged 18 to 35 with Graves disease. Both conserved end residues are part of each CDR3. The order of the fields is J gene, clone size, V gene, D gene, CDR3 protein, CDR3 DNA. A D gene is named only where the DNA matches it firmly. Size values are once, few and many counts, or a class for expanded clones, and some rows have none.

j_gene: TRBJ2-2
abundance: few
v_gene: TRBV6-5
d_gene: .
CDR3aa: CASSYVNRGELFF
CDR3nt: TGTGCCAGCAGTTACGTCAACCGCGGGGAGCTGTTTTTT

j_gene: TRBJ2-1
abundance: .
v_gene: TRBV12-3/TRBV12-4
d_gene: TRBD2
CDR3aa: CASSLGRLAGVYNEQFF
CDR3nt: TGTGCCAGCAGTTTGGGTCGTCTAGCGGGAGTCTACAATGAGCAGTTCTTC

j_gene: TRBJ2-1
abundance: many
v_gene: TRBV28
d_gene: .
CDR3aa: CASSPRPSSYNEQFF
CDR3nt: TGTGCCAGCAGCCCGAGACCGAGCTCCTACAATGAGCAGTTCTTC

j_gene: TRBJ1-1
abundance: .
v_gene: TRBV10-1
d_gene: .
CDR3aa: CASNETRIGAEAFF
CDR3nt: TGCGCCAGCAATGAGACCAGAATAGGCGCTGAAGCTTTCTTT

j_gene: TRBJ1-1
abundance: .
v_gene: TRBV10-3
d_gene: .
CDR3aa: CAISLNVGGEAFF
CDR3nt: TGTGCCATCAGTCTTAACGTGGGAGGTGAAGCTTTCTTT

j_gene: TRBJ1-1
abundance: many
v_gene: TRBV5-1
d_gene: .
CDR3aa: CASSFGPGGDTEAFF
CDR3nt: .

j_gene: TRBJ2-5
abundance: .
v_gene: TRBV7-3
d_gene: TRBD1
CDR3aa: CASSWDSASQETQYF
CDR3nt: TGTGCCAGCAGCTGGGACAGCGCTTCCCAAGAGACCCAGTACTTC

j_gene: TRBJ2-7
abundance: many
v_gene: TRBV3-1
d_gene: .
CDR3aa: CASRREGVYEQYF
CDR3nt: TGTGCCAGCCGTCGAGAGGGGGTCTACGAGCAGTACTTC

j_gene: TRBJ1-5
abundance: many
v_gene: TRBV28
d_gene: .
CDR3aa: CASSLWGIFQSNQPQHF
CDR3nt: TGTGCCAGCAGTTTATGGGGGATATTTCAAAGCAATCAGCCCCAGCATTTT

j_gene: TRBJ1-1
abundance: few
v_gene: TRBV29-1
d_gene: .
CDR3aa: CSVYRAGTEAFF
CDR3nt: TGCAGCGTATACAGGGCTGGCACTGAAGCTTTCTTT

j_gene: TRBJ2-3
abundance: few
v_gene: TRBV28
d_gene: .
CDR3aa: CASSFVSASTDTQYF
CDR3nt: TGTGCCAGCAGTTTTGTATCGGCTAGCACAGATACGCAGTATTTT

j_gene: TRBJ1-2
abundance: many
v_gene: TRBV27
d_gene: TRBD1
CDR3aa: CASSRIPQGERGYTF
CDR3nt: TGTGCCAGCAGCCGAATCCCCCAGGGGGAACGGGGCTACACCTTC

j_gene: TRBJ1-4
abundance: many
v_gene: TRBV12-3/TRBV12-4
d_gene: .
CDR3aa: CASSLALGVITNEKLFF
CDR3nt: TGTGCCAGCAGTTTAGCGCTAGGAGTCATAACTAATGAAAAACTGTTTTTT

j_gene: TRBJ2-1
abundance: many
v_gene: TRBV28
d_gene: .
CDR3aa: CATLGNEQFF
CDR3nt: TGTGCCACGCTAGGGAATGAGCAGTTCTTC

j_gene: TRBJ2-7
abundance: .
v_gene: TRBV5-1
d_gene: .
CDR3aa: CASSLAFGNEQYF
CDR3nt: TGCGCCAGCAGCTTGGCATTTGGCAACGAGCAGTACTTC

j_gene: TRBJ2-1
abundance: many
v_gene: TRBV20-1
d_gene: TRBD2
CDR3aa: CSARPPSGGWYNEQFF
CDR3nt: TGCAGTGCTAGACCCCCTTCGGGAGGCTGGTACAATGAGCAGTTCTTC

j_gene: TRBJ1-1
abundance: many
v_gene: TRBV20-1
d_gene: TRBD1
CDR3aa: CSARGDRVTFF
CDR3nt: TGCAGTGCTAGAGGGGACAGGGTTACTTTCTTT

j_gene: TRBJ2-1
abundance: many
v_gene: TRBV12-3/TRBV12-4
d_gene: TRBD1
CDR3aa: CASSNRGFTYNEQFF
CDR3nt: TGTGCCAGCAGTAACAGGGGATTTACCTACAATGAGCAGTTCTTC

j_gene: TRBJ2-1
abundance: many
v_gene: TRBV28
d_gene: .
CDR3aa: CASSLTWYEQFF
CDR3nt: TGTGCCAGCAGTCTTACATGGTATGAGCAGTTCTTC

j_gene: TRBJ2-7
abundance: many
v_gene: TRBV29-1
d_gene: .
CDR3aa: CRLQGDYEQYF
CDR3nt: TGCCGGTTACAGGGAGATTACGAGCAGTACTTC

j_gene: TRBJ1-4
abundance: .
v_gene: TRBV19
d_gene: .
CDR3aa: CASSIDGTTNEKLFF
CDR3nt: TGTGCCAGTAGTATAGACGGAACAACTAATGAAAAACTGTTTTTT

j_gene: TRBJ2-5
abundance: many
v_gene: TRBV2
d_gene: .
CDR3aa: CASRAAFPGETQYF
CDR3nt: TGTGCCAGCAGAGCGGCCTTTCCGGGGGAGACCCAGTACTTC

j_gene: TRBJ1-5
abundance: few
v_gene: TRBV28
d_gene: TRBD1
CDR3aa: CASSDVDRVNQPQHF
CDR3nt: TGTGCCAGCAGTGACGTGGACAGGGTGAATCAGCCCCAGCATTTT

j_gene: TRBJ2-5
abundance: many
v_gene: TRBV24-1
d_gene: .
CDR3aa: CATSTTNQETQYF
CDR3nt: TGTGCCACCAGCACGACAAACCAAGAGACCCAGTACTTC

j_gene: TRBJ1-2
abundance: .
v_gene: TRBV24-1
d_gene: TRBD1
CDR3aa: CATRDRGQYGYTF
CDR3nt: TGTGCCACAAGGGACAGGGGACAGTATGGCTACACCTTC

j_gene: TRBJ1-5
abundance: .
v_gene: TRBV10-3
d_gene: TRBD1
CDR3aa: CAISEWMGQGFQPQHF
CDR3nt: TGTGCCATCAGTGAGTGGATGGGACAGGGGTTTCAGCCCCAGCATTTT

j_gene: TRBJ2-1
abundance: many
v_gene: TRBV2
d_gene: .
CDR3aa: CASSEVGQPYNEQFF
CDR3nt: TGTGCCAGCAGTGAGGTTGGACAGCCATACAATGAGCAGTTCTTC

j_gene: TRBJ1-1
abundance: few
v_gene: TRBV29-1
d_gene: .
CDR3aa: CSVEEGIGNTEAFF
CDR3nt: TGCAGCGTTGAAGAAGGAATTGGGAACACTGAAGCTTTCTTT

j_gene: TRBJ2-1
abundance: .
v_gene: TRBV30
d_gene: TRBD1
CDR3aa: CAWSAGQPGNEQFF
CDR3nt: TGTGCCTGGAGTGCGGGACAGCCGGGCAATGAGCAGTTCTTC

j_gene: TRBJ2-5
abundance: .
v_gene: TRBV5-1
d_gene: .
CDR3aa: CASSLGKETQYF
CDR3nt: TGTGCCAGCAGCTTAGGGAAGGAGACCCAGTACTTC

j_gene: TRBJ2-2
abundance: few
v_gene: TRBV7-3
d_gene: .
CDR3aa: CASSLGGAVNTGELFF
CDR3nt: TGTGCCAGCAGCTTGGGCGGAGCTGTGAACACCGGGGAGCTGTTTTTT

j_gene: TRBJ2-1
abundance: many
v_gene: TRBV11-3
d_gene: .
CDR3aa: CASSLVGEGEQFF
CDR3nt: TGTGCCAGCAGCTTAGTTGGGGAAGGTGAGCAGTTCTTC

j_gene: TRBJ2-7
abundance: many
v_gene: TRBV30
d_gene: .
CDR3aa: CAWSETGRWYF
CDR3nt: TGTGCCTGGAGTGAGACAGGCCGGTGGTACTTC

j_gene: TRBJ1-5
abundance: few
v_gene: TRBV11-2
d_gene: TRBD1
CDR3aa: CASSLEGTGELYSNQPQHF
CDR3nt: TGTGCCAGCAGCTTAGAAGGGACAGGGGAACTATATAGCAATCAGCCCCAGCATTTT

j_gene: TRBJ2-1
abundance: .
v_gene: TRBV11-1
d_gene: TRBD2
CDR3aa: CASSPRPGTSGSAEQFF
CDR3nt: TGTGCCAGCAGCCCCAGACCCGGGACTAGCGGGAGTGCTGAGCAGTTCTTC

j_gene: TRBJ1-4
abundance: few
v_gene: TRBV7-9
d_gene: .
CDR3aa: CASSRPTGSLNEKLFF
CDR3nt: TGTGCCAGCAGCAGACCTACCGGGTCCCTTAATGAAAAACTGTTTTTT

j_gene: TRBJ2-7
abundance: many
v_gene: TRBV28
d_gene: .
CDR3aa: CASSFGGVSNYEQYF
CDR3nt: TGTGCCAGCAGTTTCGGGGGCGTCTCAAACTACGAGCAGTACTTC

j_gene: TRBJ1-6
abundance: few
v_gene: TRBV20-1
d_gene: .
CDR3aa: CSARVLGLLYNSPLHF
CDR3nt: TGCAGTGCTAGAGTGCTTGGACTTCTCTATAATTCACCCCTCCACTTT

j_gene: TRBJ2-3
abundance: .
v_gene: TRBV7-2
d_gene: .
CDR3aa: CASRPQADTQYF
CDR3nt: TGTGCCAGCAGGCCTCAGGCAGATACGCAGTATTTT

j_gene: TRBJ2-3
abundance: few
v_gene: TRBV20-1
d_gene: TRBD2
CDR3aa: CSARAKVVAGVSGTDTQYF
CDR3nt: TGCAGTGCTAGAGCGAAGGTAGTAGCGGGAGTTAGTGGCACAGATACGCAGTATTTT

j_gene: TRBJ2-7
abundance: .
v_gene: TRBV6-1
d_gene: .
CDR3aa: CASKNLQGYEQYF
CDR3nt: TGTGCCAGCAAAAACTTACAGGGCTACGAGCAGTACTTC

j_gene: TRBJ2-2
abundance: .
v_gene: TRBV7-2
d_gene: .
CDR3aa: CASRHPTWETGELFF
CDR3nt: TGTGCCAGCAGACACCCGACCTGGGAGACCGGGGAGCTGTTTTTT

j_gene: TRBJ2-1
abundance: .
v_gene: TRBV12-3/TRBV12-4
d_gene: .
CDR3aa: CASSSPDVSFNEQFF
CDR3nt: TGTGCCAGCAGTTCCCCGGACGTCTCATTCAATGAGCAGTTCTTC

j_gene: TRBJ2-7
abundance: many
v_gene: TRBV10-1
d_gene: .
CDR3aa: CASSEGNYEQYF
CDR3nt: TGCGCCAGCAGTGAGGGGAACTACGAGCAGTACTTC

j_gene: TRBJ2-5
abundance: few
v_gene: TRBV3-1
d_gene: .
CDR3aa: CASEGLETQYF
CDR3nt: TGTGCCAGCGAGGGGCTGGAGACCCAGTACTTC

j_gene: TRBJ2-2
abundance: few
v_gene: TRBV7-3
d_gene: .
CDR3aa: CASSSYTGELFF
CDR3nt: TGTGCCAGCAGTTCCTACACCGGGGAGCTGTTTTTT

j_gene: TRBJ2-3
abundance: few
v_gene: TRBV15
d_gene: .
CDR3aa: CATSRGVAAGTDTQYF
CDR3nt: TGTGCCACCAGCAGAGGGGTAGCTGCAGGCACAGATACGCAGTATTTT

j_gene: TRBJ1-5
abundance: few
v_gene: TRBV2
d_gene: .
CDR3aa: CASSEGGGYSNQPQHF
CDR3nt: TGTGCCAGCAGTGAGGGTGGGGGATATAGCAATCAGCCCCAGCATTTT